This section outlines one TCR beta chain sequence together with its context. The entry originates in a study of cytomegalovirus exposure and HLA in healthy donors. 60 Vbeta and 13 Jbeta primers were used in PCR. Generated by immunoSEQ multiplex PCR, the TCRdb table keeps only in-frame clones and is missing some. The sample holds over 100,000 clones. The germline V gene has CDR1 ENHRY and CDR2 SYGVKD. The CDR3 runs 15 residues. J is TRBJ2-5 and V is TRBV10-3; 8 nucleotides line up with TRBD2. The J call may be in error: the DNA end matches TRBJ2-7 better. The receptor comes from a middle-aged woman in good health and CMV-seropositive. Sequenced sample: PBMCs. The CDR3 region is CAIKFVGGRPYEQYF. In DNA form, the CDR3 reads TGTGCCATCAAGTTTGTCGGCGGGAGGCCTTACGAGCAGTACTTC.